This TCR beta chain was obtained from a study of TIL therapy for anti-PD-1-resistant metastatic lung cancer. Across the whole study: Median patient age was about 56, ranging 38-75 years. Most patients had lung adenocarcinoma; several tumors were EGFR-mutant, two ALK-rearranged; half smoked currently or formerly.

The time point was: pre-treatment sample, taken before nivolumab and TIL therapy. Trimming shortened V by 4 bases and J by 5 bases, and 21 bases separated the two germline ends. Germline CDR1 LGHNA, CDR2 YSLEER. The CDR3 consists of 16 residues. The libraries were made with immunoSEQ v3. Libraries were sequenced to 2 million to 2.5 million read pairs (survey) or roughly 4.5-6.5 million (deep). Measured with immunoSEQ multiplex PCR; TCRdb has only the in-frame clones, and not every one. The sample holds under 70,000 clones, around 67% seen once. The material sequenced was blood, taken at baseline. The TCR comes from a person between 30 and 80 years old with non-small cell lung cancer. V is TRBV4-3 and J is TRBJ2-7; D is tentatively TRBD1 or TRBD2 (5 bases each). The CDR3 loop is CASSLLTGTPEDEQYF. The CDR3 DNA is TGCGCCAGCAGCCTACTTACCGGGACCCCCGAAGACGAGCAGTACTTC.